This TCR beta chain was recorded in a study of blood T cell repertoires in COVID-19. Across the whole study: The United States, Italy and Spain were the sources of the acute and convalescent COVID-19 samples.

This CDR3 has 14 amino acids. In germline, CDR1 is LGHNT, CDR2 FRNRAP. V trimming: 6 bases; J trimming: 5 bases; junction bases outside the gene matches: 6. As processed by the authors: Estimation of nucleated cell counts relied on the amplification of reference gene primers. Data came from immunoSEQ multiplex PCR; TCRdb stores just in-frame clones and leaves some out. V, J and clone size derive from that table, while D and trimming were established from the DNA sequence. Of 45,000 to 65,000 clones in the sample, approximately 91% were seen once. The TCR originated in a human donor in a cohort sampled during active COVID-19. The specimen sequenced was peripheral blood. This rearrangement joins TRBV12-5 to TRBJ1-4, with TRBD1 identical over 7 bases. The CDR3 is CASGAGTVNEKLFF. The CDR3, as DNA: TGTGCTAGTGGAGCCGGGACAGTAAATGAAAAACTGTTTTTT.